Only a few counts were recorded for the clone carrying this T cell receptor beta chain. This record comes from a study of blood T cells in healthy people across ages. V gave up 1 base and J gave up 6 bases, with 8 bases separating them. The CDR3 extends over 13 amino acids. Germline V CDR1 and CDR2: LGHNA, YSLEER. It was with a sample-barcoded 5' primer and a J-beta primer mix that a second PCR of about 6 to 11 cycles was run. TCRdb passed the 5' RACE reads through MiXCR, listing each CDR3 protein once. The sample holds about 580,000 distinct CDR3 sequences, around half seen once. The sequence came from a man older than 75 in good health. The sequenced sample was blood. This chain links TRBV4-3 with TRBJ2-3; D is possibly TRBD2 (5 bases). The CDR3 DNA is TGCGCCAGCAGCCAAGTGGAGCGGGATACGCAGTATTTT. Residues: CASSQVERDTQYF.